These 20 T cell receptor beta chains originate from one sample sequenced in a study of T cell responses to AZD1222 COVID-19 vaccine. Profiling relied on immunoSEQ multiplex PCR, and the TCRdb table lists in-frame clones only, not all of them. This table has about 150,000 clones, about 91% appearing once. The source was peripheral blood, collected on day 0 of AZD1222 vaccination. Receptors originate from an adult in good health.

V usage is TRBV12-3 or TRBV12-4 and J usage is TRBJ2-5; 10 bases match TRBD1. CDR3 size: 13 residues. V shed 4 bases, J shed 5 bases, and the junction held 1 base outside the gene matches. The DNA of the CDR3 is TGTGCCAGCAGTTCGGACAGGGGGGAGACCCAGTACTTC. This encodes CASSSDRGETQYF.

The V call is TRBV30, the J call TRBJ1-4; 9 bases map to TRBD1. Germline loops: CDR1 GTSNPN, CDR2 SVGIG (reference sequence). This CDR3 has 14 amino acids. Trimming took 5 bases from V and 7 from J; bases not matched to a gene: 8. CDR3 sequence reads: CAWGNRGRREKLFF. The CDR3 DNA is TGTGCCTGGGGGAACAGGGGGCGTCGTGAAAAACTGTTTTTT.

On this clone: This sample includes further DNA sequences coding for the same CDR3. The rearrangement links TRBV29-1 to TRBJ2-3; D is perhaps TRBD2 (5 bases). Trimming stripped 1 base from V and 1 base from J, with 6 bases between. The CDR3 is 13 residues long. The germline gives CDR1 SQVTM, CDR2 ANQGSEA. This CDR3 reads CSVEVLGTDTQYF. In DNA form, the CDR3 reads TGCAGCGTTGAAGTACTAGGCACAGATACGCAGTATTTT.

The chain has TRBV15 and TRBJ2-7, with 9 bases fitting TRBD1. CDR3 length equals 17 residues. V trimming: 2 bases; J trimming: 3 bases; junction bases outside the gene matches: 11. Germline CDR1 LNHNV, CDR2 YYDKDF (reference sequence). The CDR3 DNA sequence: TGTGCCACCAGCAGACCTAGGACAGGGGAGGATTACTACGAGCAGTACTTC. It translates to CATSRPRTGEDYYEQYF.

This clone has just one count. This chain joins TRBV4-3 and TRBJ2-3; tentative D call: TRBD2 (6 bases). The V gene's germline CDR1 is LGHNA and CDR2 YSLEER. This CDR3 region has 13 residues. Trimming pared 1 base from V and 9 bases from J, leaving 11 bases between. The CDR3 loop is CASSQVSRGTQYF. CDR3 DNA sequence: TGCGCCAGCAGCCAAGTATCCCGGGGGACGCAGTATTTT.

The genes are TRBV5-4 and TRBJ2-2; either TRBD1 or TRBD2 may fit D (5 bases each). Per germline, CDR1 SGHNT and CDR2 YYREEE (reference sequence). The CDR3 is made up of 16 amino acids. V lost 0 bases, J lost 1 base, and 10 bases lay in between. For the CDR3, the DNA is TGTGCCAGCAGCTTGGTTGGGGGACGGAACACCGGGGAGCTGTTTTTT. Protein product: CASSLVGGRNTGELFF.

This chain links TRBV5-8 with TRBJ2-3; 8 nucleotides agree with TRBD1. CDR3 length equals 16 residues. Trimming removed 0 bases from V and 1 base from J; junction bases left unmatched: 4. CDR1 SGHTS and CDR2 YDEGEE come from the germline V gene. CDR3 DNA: TGTGCCAGCAGCTTGGGTTACAGGGGGGGCACAGATACGCAGTATTTT. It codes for CASSLGYRGGTDTQYF.

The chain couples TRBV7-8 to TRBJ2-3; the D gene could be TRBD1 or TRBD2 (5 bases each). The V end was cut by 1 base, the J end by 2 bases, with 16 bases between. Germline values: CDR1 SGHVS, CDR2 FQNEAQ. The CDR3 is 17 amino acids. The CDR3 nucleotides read TGTGCCAGCAGCTTAGTTAAAACGGGGCAGCACACAGATACGCAGTATTTT. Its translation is CASSLVKTGQHTDTQYF.

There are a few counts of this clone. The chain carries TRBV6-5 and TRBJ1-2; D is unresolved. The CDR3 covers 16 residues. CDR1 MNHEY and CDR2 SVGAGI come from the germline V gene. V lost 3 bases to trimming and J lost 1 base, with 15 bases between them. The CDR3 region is CASSYRFGDFNYGYTF. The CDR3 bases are TGTGCCAGCAGTTATCGATTCGGAGATTTTAACTATGGCTACACCTTC.

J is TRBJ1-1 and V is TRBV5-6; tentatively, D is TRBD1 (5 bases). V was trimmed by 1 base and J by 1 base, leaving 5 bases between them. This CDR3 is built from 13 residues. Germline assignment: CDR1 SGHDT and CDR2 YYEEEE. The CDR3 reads CASSLRGNTEAFF. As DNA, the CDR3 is TGTGCCAGCAGCTTGAGGGGGAACACTGAAGCTTTCTTT.

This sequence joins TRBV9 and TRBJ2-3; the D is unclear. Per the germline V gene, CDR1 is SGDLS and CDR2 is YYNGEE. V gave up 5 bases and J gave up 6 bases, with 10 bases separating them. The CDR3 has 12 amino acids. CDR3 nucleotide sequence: TGTGCCAGCAGTAGTCGTGGGGATACGCAGTATTTT. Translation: CASSSRGDTQYF.

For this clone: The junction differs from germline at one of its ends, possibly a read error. CDR3 residues: CASSQDGQPGEQNF. For the CDR3, the DNA is TGTGCCAGCAGCCAAGATGGACAGCCGGGCGAGCAGAACTTC. V is TRBV3-1 (or the pseudogene TRBV3-2) and J is TRBJ2-7; the D gene is possibly TRBD1 (6 bases). The CDR3 length is 14 residues. The germline V gene has CDR1 LGHDT and CDR2 YNNKEL (reference sequence).

CDR3 region: CASSLAGGGSSEQYF. Written as DNA, the CDR3 is TGTGCCAGCAGCTTGGCAGGGGGCGGATCGAGCGAGCAGTACTTC. The V and J genes are TRBV5-6 and TRBJ2-7, with 8 bases that match TRBD1. V shed 0 bases and J 6 bases; nucleotides not matched to a gene: 8. CDR3 size: 15 residues. Looked up from germline, CDR1 is SGHDT and CDR2 is YYEEEE.

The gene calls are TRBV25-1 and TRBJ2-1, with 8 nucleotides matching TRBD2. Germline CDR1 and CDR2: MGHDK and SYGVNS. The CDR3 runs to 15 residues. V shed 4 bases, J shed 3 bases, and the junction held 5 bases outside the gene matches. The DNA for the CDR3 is TGTGCCAGCAGTGTGGCGGGGGGCCGCTACAATGAGCAGTTCTTC. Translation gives CASSVAGGRYNEQFF.

The CDR3 protein is CSASWDRDFYEQYF. CDR3 in DNA: TGCAGTGCTAGTTGGGACCGGGACTTCTACGAGCAGTACTTC. The chain links TRBV20-1 to TRBJ2-7; possible D gene TRBD2, 6 bases. The CDR3 sequence is 14 residues long. Germline V gene sequence: CDR1 DFQATT, CDR2 SNEGSKA (reference sequence). V was cut by 3 bases and J by 3 bases, with 15 bases left in between.

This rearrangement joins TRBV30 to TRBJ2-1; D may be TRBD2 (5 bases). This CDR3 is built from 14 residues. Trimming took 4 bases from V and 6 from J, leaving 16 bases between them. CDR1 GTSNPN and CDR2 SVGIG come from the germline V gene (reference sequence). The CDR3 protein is CAWTLLSSGNEQFF. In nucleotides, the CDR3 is TGTGCCTGGACCCTACTCTCGAGCGGCAATGAGCAGTTCTTC.

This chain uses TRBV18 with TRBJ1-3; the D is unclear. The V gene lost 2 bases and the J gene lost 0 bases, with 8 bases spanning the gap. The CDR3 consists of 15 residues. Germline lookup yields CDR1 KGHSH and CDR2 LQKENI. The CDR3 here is CASSPEGNSGNTIYF. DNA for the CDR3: TGTGCCAGCTCACCAGAGGGTAACTCTGGAAACACCATATATTTT.

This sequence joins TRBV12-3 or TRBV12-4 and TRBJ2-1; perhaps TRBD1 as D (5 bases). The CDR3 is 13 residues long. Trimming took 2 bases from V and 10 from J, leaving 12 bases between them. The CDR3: CASSLSDYREQFF. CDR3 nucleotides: TGTGCCAGCAGTTTATCGGATTACAGGGAGCAGTTCTTC.

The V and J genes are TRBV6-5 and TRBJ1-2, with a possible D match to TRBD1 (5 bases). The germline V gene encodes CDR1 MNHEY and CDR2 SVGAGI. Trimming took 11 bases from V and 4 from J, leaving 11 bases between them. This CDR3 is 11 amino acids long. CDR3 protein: CAASGGYGYTF. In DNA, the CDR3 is TGTGCCGCCTCCGGGGGCTATGGCTACACCTTC.

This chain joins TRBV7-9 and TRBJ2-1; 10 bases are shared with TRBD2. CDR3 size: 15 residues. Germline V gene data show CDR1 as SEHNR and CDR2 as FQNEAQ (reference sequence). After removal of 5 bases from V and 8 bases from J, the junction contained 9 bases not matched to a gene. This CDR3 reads CASSLSGRAVDEQFF. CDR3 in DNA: TGTGCCAGCAGCCTCAGCGGGAGGGCCGTCGATGAGCAGTTCTTC.